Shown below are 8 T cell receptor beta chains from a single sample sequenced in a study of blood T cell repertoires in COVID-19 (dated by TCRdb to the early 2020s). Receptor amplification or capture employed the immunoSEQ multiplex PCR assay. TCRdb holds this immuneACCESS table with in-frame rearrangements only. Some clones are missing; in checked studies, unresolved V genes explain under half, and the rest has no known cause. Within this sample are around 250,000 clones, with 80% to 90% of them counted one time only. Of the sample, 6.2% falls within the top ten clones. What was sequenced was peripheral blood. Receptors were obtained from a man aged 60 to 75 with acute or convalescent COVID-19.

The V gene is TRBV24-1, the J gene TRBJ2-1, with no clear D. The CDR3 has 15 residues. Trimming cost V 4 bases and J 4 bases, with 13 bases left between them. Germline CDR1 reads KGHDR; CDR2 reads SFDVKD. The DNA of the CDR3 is TGTGCCACCAGTGAGGTGGGTAGCAGTTACAATGAGCAGTTCTTC. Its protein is CATSEVGSSYNEQFF.

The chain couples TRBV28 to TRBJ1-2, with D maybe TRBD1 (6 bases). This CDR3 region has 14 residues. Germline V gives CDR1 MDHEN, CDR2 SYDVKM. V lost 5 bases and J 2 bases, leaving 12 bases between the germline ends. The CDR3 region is CASSQQGPNYGYTF. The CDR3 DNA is TGTGCCAGCAGTCAACAGGGCCCAAACTATGGCTACACCTTC.

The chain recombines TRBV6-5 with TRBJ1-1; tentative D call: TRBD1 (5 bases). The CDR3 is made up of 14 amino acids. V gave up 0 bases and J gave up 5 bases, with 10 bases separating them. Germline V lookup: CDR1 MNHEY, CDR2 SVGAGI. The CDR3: CASSYSAGWTEAFF. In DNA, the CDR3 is TGTGCCAGCAGTTACTCGGCAGGGTGGACTGAAGCTTTCTTT.

The CDR3 here is CSASGQGNQPQHF. Here the CDR3 DNA reads TGCAGTGCTAGTGGGCAGGGGAATCAGCCCCAGCATTTT. This chain uses TRBV20-1 with TRBJ1-5; tentative D call: TRBD1 (6 bases). With 3 bases removed from V and 4 bases from J, the gap between germline ends came to 10 bases. In germline, CDR1 is DFQATT, CDR2 SNEGSKA (reference sequence). The CDR3 length is 13 residues.

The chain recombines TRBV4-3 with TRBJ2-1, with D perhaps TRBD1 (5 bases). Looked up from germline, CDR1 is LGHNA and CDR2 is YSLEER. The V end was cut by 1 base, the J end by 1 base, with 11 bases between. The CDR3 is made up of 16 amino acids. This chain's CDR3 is CASSQAWGASYNEQFF. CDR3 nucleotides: TGCGCCAGCAGCCAAGCATGGGGCGCTTCCTACAATGAGCAGTTCTTC.

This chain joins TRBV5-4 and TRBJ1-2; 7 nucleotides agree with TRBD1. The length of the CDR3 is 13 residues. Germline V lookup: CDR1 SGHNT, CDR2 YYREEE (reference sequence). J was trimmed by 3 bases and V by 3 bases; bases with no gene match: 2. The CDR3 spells CASSSQGDYGYTF. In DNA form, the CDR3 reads TGTGCCAGCAGCTCGCAGGGGGACTATGGCTACACCTTC.

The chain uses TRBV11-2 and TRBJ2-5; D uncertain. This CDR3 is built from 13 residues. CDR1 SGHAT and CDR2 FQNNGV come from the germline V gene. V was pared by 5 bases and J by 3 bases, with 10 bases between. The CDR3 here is CASSLIPKETQYF. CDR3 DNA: TGTGCCAGCAGCCTCATTCCTAAAGAGACCCAGTACTTC.

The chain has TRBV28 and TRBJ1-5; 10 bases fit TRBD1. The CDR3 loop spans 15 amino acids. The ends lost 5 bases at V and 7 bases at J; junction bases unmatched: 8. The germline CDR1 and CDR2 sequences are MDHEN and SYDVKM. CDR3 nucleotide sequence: TGTGCCAGCAGTCGCACCGGGACAGGGGCCCAGCCCCAGCATTTT. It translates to CASSRTGTGAQPQHF.